This TCR beta chain was identified in a study of identifying expanded T cells in peripheral blood. Findings and limits, study-wide: Across healthy donors, higher total template counts meant significantly greater two-week count variance. Approximately 1.1 clones differed between technical replicates, versus approximately 16 and 19 over time.

TCRdb's table, derived via immunoSEQ multiplex PCR, lists solely in-frame clones and lacks some. The data contain around 56,000 clones, about 83% of them singletons. During the collection period, no donor immune events like infections were recorded. The table lists this clone with a count of one. The antigen remains undetermined. After removal of 2 bases from V and 2 bases from J, the junction contained 2 bases not matched to a gene. The germline V gene encodes CDR1 MNHEY and CDR2 SMNVEV (reference sequence). The CDR3 length is 15 residues. The source of this sequence is a person between 18 and 75 years old in good health. Material for sequencing was blood. The chain has TRBV27 and TRBJ2-3; 9 bases match TRBD1. The CDR3 loop is CASSLGTGHTDTQYF. DNA for the CDR3: TGTGCCAGCAGTTTAGGGACAGGGCACACAGATACGCAGTATTTT.